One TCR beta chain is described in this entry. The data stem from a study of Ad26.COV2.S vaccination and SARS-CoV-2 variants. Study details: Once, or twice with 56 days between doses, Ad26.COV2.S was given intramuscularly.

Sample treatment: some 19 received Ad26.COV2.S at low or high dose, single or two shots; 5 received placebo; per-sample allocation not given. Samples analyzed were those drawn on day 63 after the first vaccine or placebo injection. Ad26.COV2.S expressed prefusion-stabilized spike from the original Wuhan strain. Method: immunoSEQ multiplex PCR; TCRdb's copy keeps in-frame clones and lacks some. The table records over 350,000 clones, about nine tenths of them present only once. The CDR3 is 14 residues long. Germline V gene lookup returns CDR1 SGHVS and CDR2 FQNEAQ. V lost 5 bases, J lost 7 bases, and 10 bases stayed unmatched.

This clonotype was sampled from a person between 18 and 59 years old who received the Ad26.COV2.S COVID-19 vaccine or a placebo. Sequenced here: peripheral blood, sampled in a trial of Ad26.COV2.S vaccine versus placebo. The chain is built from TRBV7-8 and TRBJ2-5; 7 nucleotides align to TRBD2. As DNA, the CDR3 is TGTGCCAGCAGCCCCCGTGGGGGGAGGGTGACCCAGTACTTC. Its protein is CASSPRGGRVTQYF. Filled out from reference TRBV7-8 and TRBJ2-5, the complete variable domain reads GAGVSQSPRYKVAKRGQDVALRCDPISGHVSLFWYQQALGQGPEFLTYFQNEAQLDKSGLPSDRFFAERPEGSVSTLKIQRTQQEDSAVYLCASSPRGGRVTQYFGPGTRLLVL.